This T cell receptor (beta chain) appears in the sequencing data of a study of long-term antiretroviral therapy in people with HIV. Overall study findings and caveats: The study found narrower CDR3 length ranges in HIV repertoires than in controls. Within the repertoire, clones expanded before ART were dominant at all time points.

This CDR3 is built from 19 residues. With 4 bases clipped from V and 5 bases from J, the junction kept 22 bases outside the gene matches. Germline assignment: CDR1 PRHDT and CDR2 FYEKMQ (reference sequence). Concerning this clone itself: Its antigen is not known.

Researchers ran immunoSEQ v3.0 at survey level. Libraries were prepared by immunoSEQ multiplex PCR; TCRdb keeps only in-frame clonotypes and omits some of them. Of some 20,000 clones detected, roughly 70% appear once; the ten largest clones hold approximately 10%. This TCR was sampled from a man aged 18 to 29 with HIV. The sample was unsorted PBMCs, taken 0.5 years before starting antiretroviral therapy. The rearrangement links TRBV13 to TRBJ2-7; 8 bases line up with TRBD2. CDR3 region: CASSSYKGRGSGNGDEQYF. As DNA, the CDR3 is TGTGCCAGCAGCTCCTACAAGGGCCGTGGTAGCGGGAACGGTGACGAGCAGTACTTC.